The entry below gives a single TCR beta chain sequence along with its context. Its antigen is still unknown. Per-base qualities were not stored, and no clone one base away is much larger. The CDR3 measures 13 amino acids from cysteine to phenylalanine. The sequence is cut down to CDR3 DNA, 39 bases in frame from base 1. The germline V gene encodes CDR1 MNHEY and CDR2 SMNVEV (reference sequence). Trimming accounts for 7 bases at V and 5 bases at J, while the number of junction bases matched to no gene is 4. The data derive from a study of blood T cell repertoires in COVID-19 (dated by TCRdb to 2020 to 2022). Regarding the research as a whole: Collaborator samples came from the United States, Italy and Spain and covered acute and convalescent phases of COVID-19. The dataset comprised deeply sampled blood TCRbeta repertoires from subjects exposed to, actively infected with, or recovered from COVID-19. Samples came from the ongoing ImmuneRACE study (first 160 participants) plus 1,254 subjects from 6 global collaborators. The repertoires were released in a freely available public database meant as a resource for research on the immune response to SARS-CoV-2. The material from the prospective study consisted of cDNA or gDNA derived from T cells, B-cell-depleted T cells, or PBMCs. Where HLA class I and class II types were available, the types were taken from metadata supplied by the sample provider, not from assay-based typing. A de-identified subject ID, COVID-19 status, age in years and sex were almost always included in the sample metadata. Here is what the overall study found, with its caveats: Clinical and demographic metadata were provided uncurated, with the amount varying by source and participant.

TCRbeta CDR3 regions were amplified from genomic DNA using the immunoSEQ Assay, a bias-controlled multiplex PCR. As for the original processing: The number of nucleated cells in each sample was estimated from the amplification of reference gene primers within the assay. Sequence reads were collapsed and filtered to measure the absolute abundance of every unique TCRbeta CDR3 rearrangement. Productive Simpson clonality was computed per sample as the square root of Simpson's diversity index over productive rearrangements. TCRdb stores this immuneACCESS table with in-frame sequences only. Part of the clones is absent; in the studies checked, under half of the shortfall reflects unresolved V genes, and no reason is known for the rest. From that table come the V and J calls and clone size; the DNA was used to work out D and trimming. The sample yields some 73,000 clones; over 75% were counted once. The ten top clones hold roughly 4.5% of the sample.

Each collaborating institution followed its own protocols to collect whole blood in K2EDTA tubes. For TCRbeta analysis, collaborator samples were shipped as frozen whole blood, as isolated PBMCs, or as DNA extracted from either sample type. Recombination connected TRBV27 to TRBJ2-1, with 8 bases in between that match TRBD2. This clonotype was obtained from a woman aged 55 to 70 with acute or convalescent COVID-19. The sequencing input was peripheral blood. The CDR3: CASTGRGDNEQFF. Here is the DNA: TGTGCCAGCACCGGGAGGGGCGACAATGAGCAGTTCTTC.